This T cell receptor beta chain was profiled in a study of T cells after somatic rescue of genetic block (dated by TCRdb to about 2020). With respect to the entire study: What the study looked at was long-term robustness, specifically in a T-cell system that came about through somatic rescue of a genetic block in T-cell development.

The method behind the library was the immunoSEQ multiplex PCR assay. TCRdb's version of the immuneACCESS table is confined to in-frame rearrangements and falls short of the full clone set. An unresolved V gene accounts for under half of the shortfall where checked; the remainder is of unknown origin. This sample holds over 55,000 clones; about 91% were observed only once. The ten biggest clones cover approximately 3% of the sample. Notes on this clone: What this receptor recognizes is not known. Base qualities are not provided; no much larger clone lies one nucleotide away.

Trimming removed 5 bases from V and 0 bases from J, leaving 2 bases between the germline ends. CDR3 length: 12 amino acids, cysteine to phenylalanine. Just CDR3 DNA is preserved here, 36 bases in frame from base 1. In the germline V gene (reference sequence), CDR1 corresponds to SEHNR and CDR2 to FQNEAQ. This sequence was found in a man aged 40-49 years. The V and J genes are TRBV7-9 and TRBJ1-5; the D gene cannot be named for sure. The sequencing sample was made of peripheral blood mononuclear cells (PBMCs). The CDR3 here reads CASSNSNQPQHF. Read as DNA, the sequence is TGTGCCAGCAGCAATAGCAATCAGCCCCAGCATTTT.